The present T cell receptor beta chain was sequenced within a study of blood T cell repertoires in COVID-19. About the research overall: Samples of COVID-19 (acute and convalescent) were obtained from the United States, Italy and Spain. Sources were T cells, B-cell-depleted T cells, or PBMCs; the material itself was cDNA or gDNA.

Methods used by the authors: Amplification of reference gene primers was used by the study to estimate nucleated cell counts. The protocol was immunoSEQ multiplex PCR, while the TCRdb copy is restricted to in-frame clones and leaves out a portion. V and J calls and clone size are copied from that table; D and trimming were computed from the DNA. This sample has 150,000 to 200,000 clones, with 80% to 85% found just once. The CDR3 sequence is 12 residues long. This chain links TRBV21-1 with TRBJ2-1; the table's TRBD1 call for D was not verified on the DNA. TRBV21-1 is tagged as a pseudogene. Sequencing was done on a sample of peripheral blood. The TCR sequence derives from a woman of 80 years or more with COVID-19, enrolled during active disease. The CDR3 coding sequence is TGTGCCAGCAGCAAAGAGGGGGATGAGCAGTTCTTC. Amino acids: CASSKEGDEQFF.